This section outlines one T cell receptor beta chain sequence together with its context. Original analysis: Using reference gene primer amplification, nucleated cell counts were estimated. Method: immunoSEQ multiplex PCR; TCRdb's copy keeps in-frame clones and lacks some. Clone size and the V and J calls come from that table; the DNA yielded D and trimming. This table holds 200,000 to 250,000 clones, 70% to 85% found once. The sample is drawn from a study of blood T cell repertoires in COVID-19. Whole-study context: The United States, Italy and Spain provided the acute and convalescent COVID-19 samples.

This receptor was identified in a man in his fifties with active or convalescent COVID-19. Sequenced input: peripheral blood.

The CDR3 spells CASPKRGQPQHF. CDR3 DNA sequence: TGTGCCAGCCCTAAACGCGGGCAGCCCCAGCATTTT. The J gene is TRBJ1-5, the V gene TRBV6-6; no definite D call. The CDR3 spans 12 residues. V gave up 8 bases and J gave up 7 bases, with 12 bases separating them. CDR1 and CDR2 from the germline V gene are MNHNY and SVGAGI (reference sequence).